The text below deals with one T cell receptor (beta chain). Its target is unknown. Produced via immunoSEQ multiplex PCR; TCRdb's table is partial and in-frame only. Seen here are roughly 120,000 clones, approximately 85% observed once, and the top ten hold roughly 3.9%. The record originates from a study of T cell responses to AZD1222 COVID-19 vaccine. Study-level points and caveats: Repertoires were collected only later (after the peak T cell response had occurred). Among those given AZD1222, only five or six were seropositive at baseline. Epitopes outside B.1.351 and B.1.1.7 mutated regions reportedly drew nearly half of spike TCRs. White British donors predominated, females outnumbered males, and clonal diversity was possibly underestimated.

This sequence originates from an adult in good health. The source material was peripheral blood, sampled on day 0 of MenACWY control vaccination.

The CDR3 reads CASSEGQGFQETQYF. CDR3 nucleotide sequence: TGTGCCAGCAGTGAGGGACAGGGGTTCCAAGAGACCCAGTACTTC. This sequence joins TRBV2 and TRBJ2-5; TRBD1 matches 10 bases. The CDR3 contains 15 residues. The V segment lost 3 bases and the J segment 1 base; nucleotides outside the gene matches: 2. Per germline, CDR1 SNHLY and CDR2 FYNNEI.